This T cell receptor (beta chain) was found in a study of T-cell memory formation after mild COVID-19 (dated by TCRdb to about 2021). For context, the study as a whole: TCR sequence clusters from the two donors were largely donor specific. In two donors, T-cell clones that expanded and contracted after mild COVID-19 were tracked by sequencing TCRalpha and TCRbeta repertoires over time. The cohort was made up of two young adult volunteers, one female and one male, who were previously healthy.

PBMCs were isolated by Ficoll-Paque density gradient centrifugation. What the work shows at the level of the full study, not this receptor alone: SARS-CoV-2 specificity of the second-wave clones peaking on day 37 was not confirmed. Only a couple of mild cases were covered by the study, and larger cohorts that include severe cases with pre-infection samples were considered necessary. Contracting CD4+ clones were found mainly in CM and EM memory subsets, while CD8+ clones were enriched in EMRA. From day 15 to 85, contracting clones showed balanced CD4/CD8 phenotypes, whereas a second wave of clones that expanded from day 15 to 37 leaned towards CD4+. Some responding clones were detected in pre-infection memory, which suggested that pre-existing cross-reactive memory T cells had joined the SARS-CoV-2 response.

Turning to this clonotype: Its antigen is unknown. No much larger clonotype is one base removed from it; base qualities were not supplied.

The instrument given in TCRdb is Illumina NovaSeq 6000. TCRalpha and TCRbeta cDNA libraries were constructed by 5'RACE with constant-segment primers, with sample barcodes and unique molecular identifiers being introduced. Trizol reagent was used to extract RNA from every sample. Libraries were amplified in two PCR steps, with a second sample barcode and Illumina TruSeq adapters added in the second step. Libraries were sequenced on an Illumina NovaSeq with 2 x 150 bp paired-end reads. The source study handled its data this way. Demultiplexing of reads and collapsing into UMI-guided consensus sequences were performed with migec v1.2.7. Using mixcr v2.1.11, UMI consensuses were aligned to TRA and TRB V and J templates and then assembled into clonotypes. A clonotype was counted as expanded or contracted only if both edgeR and NoisET called the change significant, with noise models trained on biological replicates. For edgeR calls, the thresholds were a false discovery rate-adjusted p below 0.01 and a log2 fold-change of 1. PCA with hierarchical clustering of max-normalized trajectories of the 1000 most abundant clonotypes was used as exploratory dynamics analysis. Separately sequenced CD4+ and CD8+ repertoires were used to assign the CD4 or CD8 phenotype of responding clones. TCRdb applied fastp at Q25 and MiXCR to the public reads, then kept only in-frame beta chains. Every distinct CDR3 protein forms one entry, paired with its most common genes and DNA. The V and J calls, along with clone size, are taken from TCRdb and not from the paper's own processing. The sample table holds 120,000 to 150,000 distinct CDR3 sequences, of which approximately 6% were seen once. More than 2% of the sample belongs to the ten largest clones.

Germline trimming: 5 bases from V, 5 bases from J; junction bases outside gene matches: 6. The germline V gene yields MGHDK for CDR1 and SYGVNS for CDR2. Including the terminal cysteine and phenylalanine, the CDR3 comprises 14 residues. Only the CDR3 part of the read is kept: 42 bases, read in frame from the first base. The sequence derives from an adult woman who had mild COVID-19 (a few samples of this study predate the infection). The sample titles of this study are shuffled in the database, so cell type and time point are left out; the donor was told from shared clones. The sample consisted of PBMCs or a T cell subset sorted from them (not recorded which). The chain couples TRBV25-1 to TRBJ2-1; 7 central bases correspond to TRBD1. CDR3 loop: CASSQTGTDNEQFF. The bases are TGTGCCAGCAGTCAGACCGGGACAGACAATGAGCAGTTCTTC.